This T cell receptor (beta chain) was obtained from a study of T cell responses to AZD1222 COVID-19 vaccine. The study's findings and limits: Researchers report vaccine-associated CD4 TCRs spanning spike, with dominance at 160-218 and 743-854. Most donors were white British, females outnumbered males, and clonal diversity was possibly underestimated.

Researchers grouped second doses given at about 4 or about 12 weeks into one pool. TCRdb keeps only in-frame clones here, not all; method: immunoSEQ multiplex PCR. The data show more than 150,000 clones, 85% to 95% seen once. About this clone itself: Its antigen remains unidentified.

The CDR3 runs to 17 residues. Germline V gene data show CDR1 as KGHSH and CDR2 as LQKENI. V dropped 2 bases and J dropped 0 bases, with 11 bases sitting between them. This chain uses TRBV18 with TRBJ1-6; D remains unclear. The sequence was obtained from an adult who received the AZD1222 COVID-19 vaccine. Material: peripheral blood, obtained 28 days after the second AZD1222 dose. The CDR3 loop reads CASSPSAASSYNSPLHF. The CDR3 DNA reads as TGTGCCAGCTCACCATCGGCAGCGAGCTCCTATAATTCACCCCTCCACTTT.